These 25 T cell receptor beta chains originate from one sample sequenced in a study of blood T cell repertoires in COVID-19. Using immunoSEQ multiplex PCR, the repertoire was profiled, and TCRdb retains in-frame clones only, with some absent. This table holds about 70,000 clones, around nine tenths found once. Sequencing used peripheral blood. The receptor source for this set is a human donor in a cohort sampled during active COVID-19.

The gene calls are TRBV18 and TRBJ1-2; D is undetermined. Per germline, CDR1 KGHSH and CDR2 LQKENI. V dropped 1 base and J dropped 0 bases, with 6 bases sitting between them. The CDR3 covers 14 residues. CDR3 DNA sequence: TGTGCCAGCTCACCACTCGCAGCTAACTATGGCTACACCTTC. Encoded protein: CASSPLAANYGYTF.

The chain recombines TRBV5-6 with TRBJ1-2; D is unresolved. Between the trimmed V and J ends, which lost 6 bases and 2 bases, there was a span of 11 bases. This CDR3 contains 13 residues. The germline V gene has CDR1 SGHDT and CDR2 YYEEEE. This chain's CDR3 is CASIPLGNYGYTF. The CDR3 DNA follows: TGTGCCAGCATCCCATTGGGCAACTATGGCTACACCTTC.

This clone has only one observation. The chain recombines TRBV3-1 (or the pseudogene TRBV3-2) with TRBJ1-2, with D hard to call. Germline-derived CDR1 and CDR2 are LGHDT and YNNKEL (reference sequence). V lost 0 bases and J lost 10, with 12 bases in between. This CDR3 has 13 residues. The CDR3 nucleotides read TGTGCCAGCAGCCAAGATCTGTCAGAACACTACACCTTC. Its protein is CASSQDLSEHYTF.

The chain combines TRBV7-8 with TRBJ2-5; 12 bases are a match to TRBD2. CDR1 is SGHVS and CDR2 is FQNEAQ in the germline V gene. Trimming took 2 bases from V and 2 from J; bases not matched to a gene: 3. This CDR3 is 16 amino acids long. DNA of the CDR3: TGTGCCAGCAGCTTAAGACTAGCGGGAGTTCAAGAGACCCAGTACTTC. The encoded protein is CASSLRLAGVQETQYF.

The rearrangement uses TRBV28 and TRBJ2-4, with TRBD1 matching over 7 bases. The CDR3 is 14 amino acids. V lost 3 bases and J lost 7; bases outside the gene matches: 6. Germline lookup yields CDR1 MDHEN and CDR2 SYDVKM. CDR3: CASSFPSGGNIQYF. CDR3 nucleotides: TGTGCCAGCAGTTTTCCCTCAGGGGGTAACATTCAGTACTTC. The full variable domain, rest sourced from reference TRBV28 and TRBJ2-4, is DVKVTQSSRYLVKRTGEKVFLECVQDMDHENMFWYRQDPGLGLRLIYFSYDVKMKEKGDIPEGYSVSREKKERFSLILESASTNQTSMYLCASSFPSGGNIQYFGAGTRLSVL.

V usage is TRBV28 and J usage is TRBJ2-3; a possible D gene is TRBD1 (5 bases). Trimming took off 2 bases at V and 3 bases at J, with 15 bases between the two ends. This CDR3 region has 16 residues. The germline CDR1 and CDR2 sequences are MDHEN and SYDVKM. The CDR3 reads CASSLRRAKGTDTQYF. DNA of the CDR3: TGTGCCAGCAGTTTAAGAAGGGCAAAGGGGACAGATACGCAGTATTTT. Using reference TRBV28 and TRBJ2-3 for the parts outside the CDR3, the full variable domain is DVKVTQSSRYLVKRTGEKVFLECVQDMDHENMFWYRQDPGLGLRLIYFSYDVKMKEKGDIPEGYSVSREKKERFSLILESASTNQTSMYLCASSLRRAKGTDTQYFGPGTRLTVL.

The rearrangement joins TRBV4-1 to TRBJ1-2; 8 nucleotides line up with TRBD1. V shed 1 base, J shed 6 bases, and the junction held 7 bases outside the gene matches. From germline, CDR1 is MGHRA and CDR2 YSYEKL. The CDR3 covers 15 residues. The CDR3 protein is CASSQVLTGVDGYTF. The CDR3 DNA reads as TGCGCCAGCAGCCAAGTTTTGACAGGGGTAGATGGCTACACCTTC.

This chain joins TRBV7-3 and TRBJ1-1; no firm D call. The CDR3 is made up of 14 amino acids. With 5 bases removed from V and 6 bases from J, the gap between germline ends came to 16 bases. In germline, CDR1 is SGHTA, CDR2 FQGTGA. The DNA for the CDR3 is TGTGCCAGCAGCCTGACTGCTTCGGGAGCTGAAGCTTTCTTT. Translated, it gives CASSLTASGAEAFF. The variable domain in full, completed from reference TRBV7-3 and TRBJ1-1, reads GAGVSQTPSNKVTEKGKYVELRCDPISGHTALYWYRQSLGQGPEFLIYFQGTGAADDSGLPNDRFFAVRPEGSVSTLKIQRTERGDSAVYLCASSLTASGAEAFFGQGTRLTVV.

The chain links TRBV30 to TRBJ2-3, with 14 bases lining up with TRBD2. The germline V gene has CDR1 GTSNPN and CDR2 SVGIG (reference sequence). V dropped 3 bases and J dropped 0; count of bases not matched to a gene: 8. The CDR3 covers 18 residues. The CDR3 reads CAWRPTGLAGGSTDTQYF. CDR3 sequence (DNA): TGTGCCTGGAGACCGACAGGACTAGCGGGAGGCAGCACAGATACGCAGTATTTT.

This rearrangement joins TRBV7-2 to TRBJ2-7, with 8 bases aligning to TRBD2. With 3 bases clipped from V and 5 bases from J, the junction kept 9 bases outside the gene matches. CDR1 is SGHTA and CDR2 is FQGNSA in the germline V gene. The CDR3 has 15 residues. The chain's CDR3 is CASSLAPGLGNEQYF. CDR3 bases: TGTGCCAGCAGCTTGGCCCCGGGACTAGGCAACGAGCAGTACTTC.

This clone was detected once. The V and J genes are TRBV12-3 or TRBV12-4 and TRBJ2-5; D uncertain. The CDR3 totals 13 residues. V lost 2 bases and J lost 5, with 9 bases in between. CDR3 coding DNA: TGTGCCAGCAGTTTATCTAGTGTGGAGACCCAGTACTTC. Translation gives CASSLSSVETQYF.

This CDR3 is CASRLSLLAGGPYEQYF. The CDR3 DNA is TGTGCCAGCAGGCTCTCCTTACTAGCGGGAGGGCCCTACGAGCAGTACTTC. This chain connects TRBV27 to TRBJ2-7, with 13 bases that match TRBD2. The CDR3 contains 17 residues. J lost 2 bases, V lost 6 bases, and 10 bases had no gene match. The germline V gene encodes CDR1 MNHEY and CDR2 SMNVEV (reference sequence).

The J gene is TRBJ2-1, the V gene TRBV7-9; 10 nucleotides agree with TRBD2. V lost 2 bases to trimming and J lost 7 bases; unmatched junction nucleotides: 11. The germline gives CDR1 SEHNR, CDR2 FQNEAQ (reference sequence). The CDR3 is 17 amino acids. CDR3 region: CASSLNTGLAEPNEQFF. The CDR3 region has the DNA TGTGCCAGCAGCTTAAATACCGGACTAGCGGAACCTAATGAGCAGTTCTTC.

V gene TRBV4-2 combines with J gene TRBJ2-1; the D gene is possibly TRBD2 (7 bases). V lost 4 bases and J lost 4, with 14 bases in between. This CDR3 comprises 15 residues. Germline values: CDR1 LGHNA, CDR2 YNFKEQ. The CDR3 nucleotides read TGTGCCAGCAGCCCACAAAAGGGGGGGTACAATGAGCAGTTCTTC. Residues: CASSPQKGGYNEQFF.

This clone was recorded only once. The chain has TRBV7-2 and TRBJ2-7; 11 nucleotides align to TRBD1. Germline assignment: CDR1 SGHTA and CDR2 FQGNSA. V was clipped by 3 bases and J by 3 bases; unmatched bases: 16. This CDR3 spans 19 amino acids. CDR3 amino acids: CASSFRTGGGGGNSYEQYF. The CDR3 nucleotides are TGTGCCAGCAGCTTTCGGACAGGGGGCGGAGGAGGGAACAGCTACGAGCAGTACTTC.

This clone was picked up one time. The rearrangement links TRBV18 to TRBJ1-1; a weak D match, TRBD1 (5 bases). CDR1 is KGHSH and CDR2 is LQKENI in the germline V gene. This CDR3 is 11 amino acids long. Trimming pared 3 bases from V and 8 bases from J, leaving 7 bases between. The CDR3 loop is CASSPGREAFF. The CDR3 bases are TGTGCCAGCTCACCGGGGCGGGAAGCTTTCTTT.

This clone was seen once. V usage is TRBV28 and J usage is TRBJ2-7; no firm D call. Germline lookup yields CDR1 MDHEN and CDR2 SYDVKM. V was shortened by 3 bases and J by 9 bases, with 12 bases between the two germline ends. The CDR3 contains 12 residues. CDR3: CASSFLLDGQYF. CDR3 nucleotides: TGTGCCAGCAGTTTCCTCCTAGACGGGCAGTACTTC.

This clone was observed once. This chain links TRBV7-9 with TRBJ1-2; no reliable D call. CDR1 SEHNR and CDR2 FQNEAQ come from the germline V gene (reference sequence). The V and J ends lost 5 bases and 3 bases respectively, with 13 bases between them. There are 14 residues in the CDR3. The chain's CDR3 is CASSPTMRDYGYTF. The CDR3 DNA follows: TGTGCCAGCAGCCCAACTATGAGGGACTATGGCTACACCTTC.

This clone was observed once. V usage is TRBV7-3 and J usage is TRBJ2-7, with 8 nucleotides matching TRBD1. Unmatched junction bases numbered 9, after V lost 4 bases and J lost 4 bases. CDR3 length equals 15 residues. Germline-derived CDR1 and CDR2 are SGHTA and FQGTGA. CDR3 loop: CASSSTRQGSYEQYF. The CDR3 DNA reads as TGTGCCAGCAGCTCCACTCGACAGGGGTCGTACGAGCAGTACTTC.

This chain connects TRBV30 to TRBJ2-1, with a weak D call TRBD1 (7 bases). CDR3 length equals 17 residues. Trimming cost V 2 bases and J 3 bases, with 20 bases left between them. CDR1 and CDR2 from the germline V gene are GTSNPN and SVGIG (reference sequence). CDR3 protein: CAWSPTQGGLFYNEQFF. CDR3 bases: TGTGCCTGGAGTCCCACTCAGGGGGGACTCTTCTACAATGAGCAGTTCTTC. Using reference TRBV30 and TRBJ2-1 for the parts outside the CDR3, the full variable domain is SQTIHQWPATLVQPVGSPLSLECTVEGTSNPNLYWYRQAAGRGLQLLFYSVGIGQISSEVPQNLSASRPQDRQFILSSKKLLLSDSGFYLCAWSPTQGGLFYNEQFFGPGTRLTVL.

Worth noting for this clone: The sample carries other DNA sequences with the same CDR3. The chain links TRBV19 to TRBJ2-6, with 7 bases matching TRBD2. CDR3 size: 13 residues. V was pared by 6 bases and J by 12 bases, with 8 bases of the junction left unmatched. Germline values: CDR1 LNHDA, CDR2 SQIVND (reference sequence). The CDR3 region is CASRPGGSGVLTF. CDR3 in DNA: TGTGCCAGTAGGCCGGGAGGCAGTGGCGTCCTGACTTTC. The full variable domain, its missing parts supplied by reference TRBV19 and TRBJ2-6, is DGGITQSPKYLFRKEGQNVTLSCEQNLNHDAMYWYRQDPGQGLRLIYYSQIVNDFQKGDIAEGYSVSREKKESFPLTVTSAQKNPTAFYLCASRPGGSGVLTFGAGSRLTVL.

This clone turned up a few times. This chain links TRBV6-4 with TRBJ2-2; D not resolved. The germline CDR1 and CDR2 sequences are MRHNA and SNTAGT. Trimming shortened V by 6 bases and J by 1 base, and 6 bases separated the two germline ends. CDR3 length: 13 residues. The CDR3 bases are TGTGCCAGCAGCCCCGGGAACACCGGGGAGCTGTTTTTT. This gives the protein CASSPGNTGELFF.

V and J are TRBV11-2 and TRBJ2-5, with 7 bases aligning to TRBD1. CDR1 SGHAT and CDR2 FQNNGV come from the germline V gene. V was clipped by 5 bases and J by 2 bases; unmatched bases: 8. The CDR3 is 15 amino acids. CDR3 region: CASSQMGQTQETQYF. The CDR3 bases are TGTGCCAGCAGCCAGATGGGACAGACTCAAGAGACCCAGTACTTC.

CDR3 in amino acids: CASSPGLARSTDTQYF. The CDR3 nucleotides are TGTGCCAGCAGCCCCGGACTAGCCCGGAGCACAGATACGCAGTATTTT. This chain joins TRBV11-2 and TRBJ2-3; 8 bases are shared with TRBD2. Per the germline V gene, CDR1 is SGHAT and CDR2 is FQNNGV. Losses at the gene ends were 5 bases for V and 0 bases for J; bases not matched to a gene: 7. The CDR3 length is 16 residues.

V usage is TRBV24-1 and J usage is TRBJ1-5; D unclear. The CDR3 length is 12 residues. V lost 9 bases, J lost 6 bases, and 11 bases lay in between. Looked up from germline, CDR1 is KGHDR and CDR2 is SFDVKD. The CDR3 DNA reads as TGTGCCACCGGGCAAGGGAGTCAGCCCCAGCATTTT. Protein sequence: CATGQGSQPQHF.